This T cell receptor (beta chain) was captured by sequencing in a study of blood T cell repertoires in COVID-19. For the study at large: Sites across the United States, Italy and Spain contributed samples from acute and convalescent COVID-19.

The CDR3 has 12 amino acids. Between the trimmed V and J ends, which lost 7 bases and 3 bases, there was a span of 9 bases. CDR1 is LNHDA, CDR2 SQIVND, per germline (reference sequence). Here immunoSEQ multiplex PCR was the method, and the copy in TCRdb shows in-frame clones only, minus some. The sample has about 340,000 clones, about 90% seen once. With respect to this clone: Different DNA sequences within this sample yield the same CDR3.

V usage is TRBV19 and J usage is TRBJ1-2; possible D gene TRBD1, 5 bases. The specimen was peripheral blood. The receptor comes from a woman between 18 and 29 years old who had recovered from COVID-19. The CDR3 protein is CASTPGDYGYTF. The CDR3 DNA sequence: TGTGCCAGTACCCCGGGGGACTATGGCTACACCTTC.